The entry below describes one T cell receptor (beta chain). This clone was counted a few times. Its recognized antigen is unknown. No per-base quality is available; no much larger clone lies one base away. The method was the immunoSEQ multiplex PCR assay. DNA from the cultured and isolated CD4+ T cells underwent TCR beta CDR3 sequencing. The original methods were these. Non-productive TCR sequences were removed and reads were trimmed to the CDR3 region, keeping CDR3s of at least 7 amino acids. The MANAFEST web app was used to pick out antigen-specific clonotypes by comparing their expansion in peptide wells with that in reference cultures. For clones to be considered positive, expansion at FDR<0.05 versus reference and all other wells, an odds ratio above 5, and a frequency above 0.1% in two replicate wells were required. Cross-reactive clonotypes were defined as significantly expanded in SARS-CoV-2 spike wells and in at least one common cold coronavirus spike condition. CDR3 similarity was assessed by Levenshtein distance with the stringdist R package, and unrooted trees were built with ape in R 3.6.1. TCRdb holds this immuneACCESS table with in-frame rearrangements only. Some clones are missing; in checked studies, unresolved V genes explain under half, and the rest has no known cause. V, J and clone size were drawn from that table, and D and trimming were deduced from the DNA. This sample gives approximately 46,000 clones in total; approximately 81% of them show up just once. The ten top clones hold more than 6.5% of the sample.

After about 9 days of culture, CD4+ T cells were isolated with the EasySep CD4+ T cell isolation kit. PCR-confirmed SARS-CoV-2 infection had occurred in convalescent patients between March and December 2020, before the Alpha, Beta and Delta variants emerged in the United States. On days 3 and 7, half of the culture medium was replaced with fresh IL-2-containing medium. Each peptide stimulation condition was cultured in triplicate wells unless otherwise noted. PBMC were separated from whole blood using Ficoll-Paque Plus gradient centrifugation and were then either cryopreserved at -140C or used fresh. Genomic DNA was extracted from cultured CD4+ T cells with the QIAamp micro DNA kit. The data stem from a study of vaccination effects on CD4 cells after COVID-19 (dated by TCRdb to the early 2020s). In the study overall: To identify antigen-specific CD4+ T cell clonotypes by their expansion, the ViraFEST assay first stimulated PBMC with viral peptide pools and then applied TCR sequencing. The full study included ten to eleven COVID-19 convalescent patients and a few SARS-CoV-2-naive healthy vaccine recipients. In a couple of convalescent patients, pre-vaccine samples were collected 16 days and one week ahead of the first dose, 142 and 148 days after COVID-19 diagnosis. Approximately 2 million PBMC per well were cultured in IMDM with about 4.6% human AB serum, 10 IU/ml IL-2 and gentamicin, plus 10 ug/ml peptides. Each participant received two doses of an mRNA SARS-CoV-2 vaccine, either BNT162b2 or mRNA-1273. SARS-CoV-2 spike-specific CD4+ TCR repertoires were compared before and after mRNA vaccination in COVID-19 convalescent patients and in infection-naive vaccine recipients. The Oncomine TCR Beta short-read assay on an Illumina iSeq 100 was used to sequence cultures from other donors in the study. Overall results and qualifications from the work: Limitations of the study were the small number of convalescent patients and the absence of early post-infection timepoints. At late post-vaccination timepoints, both infection-induced and vaccine-induced clones showed marked clonal contraction, consistent with waning T cell responses. In convalescent patients, the post-vaccine spike-reactive repertoire was composed mainly of new vaccine-induced clones that were largely distinct from infection-induced clones.

Germline trimming: 1 base from V, 4 bases from J; junction bases outside gene matches: 5. Including the terminal cysteine and phenylalanine, the CDR3 comprises 15 residues. Only the CDR3 DNA stays, 45 bases, in frame from base 1. Via the germline V gene, CDR1 is MGHRA and CDR2 YSYEKL. Recombination linked TRBV4-1 to TRBJ1-2; TRBD1 matches 8 bases in the middle. This specimen was CD4+ T cells from PBMCs cultured without peptide, taken before COVID-19 vaccination. The receptor comes from a human donor who had a prior SARS-CoV-2 infection. The CDR3 in this case is CASSQARGQSYGYTF. Read as DNA, the sequence is TGCGCCAGCAGCCAAGCCAGGGGGCAATCCTATGGCTACACCTTC.